These T cell receptor beta chains were read from a single sample in a study of blood T cell repertoires in COVID-19. Generated by immunoSEQ multiplex PCR, the TCRdb table keeps only in-frame clones and is missing some. Among more than 200,000 clones listed, 80% were seen once. The sequencing input was PBMCs or T cells enriched from blood (not recorded which). The receptors were gathered from a man under 40 with acute COVID-19. CDR3s include the opening cysteine and the closing phenylalanine or tryptophan. Fields, in order: D gene, V gene, J gene, CDR3 length, CDR3 protein. D genes are given only for firm matches.

TRBD2	TRBV2	TRBJ2-6	17	CASSWGGTSSGANVLTF
-	TRBV28	TRBJ1-2	11	CASSLDWGYTF
-	TRBV27	TRBJ1-6	15	CASRGGTLYNSPLHF
-	TRBV7-9	TRBJ1-4	12	CASSPLREKLFF
TRBD1	TRBV3-1/TRBV3-2	TRBJ1-1	15	CASILSGTGGTEAFF
-	TRBV5-1	TRBJ1-6	16	CASRGNQGAPYSPLHF
-	TRBV14	TRBJ2-4	16	CASSQASTDRKNIQYF
-	TRBV5-4	TRBJ2-3	16	CASSRPGLHLTDTQYF
-	TRBV6-5	TRBJ1-1	14	CASITPGQLPEAFF
-	TRBV3-1/TRBV3-2	TRBJ2-1	14	CASSIGTLGDEQFF
-	TRBV12-3/TRBV12-4	TRBJ2-1	12	CASRENYNEQFF
-	TRBV6-5	TRBJ2-2	14	CASNVQENTGELFF
TRBD1	TRBV12-3/TRBV12-4	TRBJ1-1	13	CASSFRGSTEAFF